This T cell receptor (beta chain) comes out of a study of vaccination and CD4 T cells after COVID-19. Study-wide context: The post-COVID samples were taken a median about 100 days after diagnosis, anywhere from 35 to 161. Spike peptides, overlapping and drawn from SARS-CoV-2, HCoV-NL63, HCoV-OC43 and HCoV-229E, were used to stimulate cells. As a positive control, some control cultures were given a CEFX pool, while others were given an HIV-1 Nef pool or no peptide.

Germline lookup yields CDR1 SGHAT and CDR2 FQDESV (reference sequence). Trimming stripped 1 base from V and 1 base from J, with 14 bases between. This CDR3 spans 16 amino acids. Study-wide results and limits: Among those convalescent, a median about 90% of reactive clones emerged solely post-vaccination.

At the Johns Hopkins FTIC core, DNA taken from cultured CD4+ T cells was sequenced by way of the Oncomine TCR Beta short-read assay. Each CDR3 protein gets one entry after TCRdb re-called the PCR reads with MiXCR. Of 20,000 to 30,000 distinct CDR3 sequences in the sample, roughly 42% were seen once. Treatment of the sample: roughly 11-day PBMC culture with coronavirus spike peptide pools or control peptides (ViraFEST assay). Comment on this clonotype: Its antigen is not known.

Sequenced material: CD4+ T cells from blood, cultured in vitro. This chain uses TRBV11-1 with TRBJ2-7; D gene unclear. The receptor was derived from a human donor who had recovered from COVID-19. The CDR3 reads CASSLGSRLRSYEQYF. The CDR3, as DNA: TGTGCCAGCAGCTTAGGGTCCCGCCTAAGATCCTACGAGCAGTACTTC. The complete variable domain, with remaining parts taken from reference TRBV11-1 and TRBJ2-7, reads EAEVAQSPRYKITEKSQAVAFWCDPISGHATLYWYRQILGQGPELLVQFQDESVVDDSQLPKDRFSAERLKGVDSTLKIQPAELGDSAMYLCASSLGSRLRSYEQYFGPGTRLTVT.